The 20 T cell receptor beta chains reported below all come from one sample, sequenced in a study of cytotoxic CD8 clonotypes in ibrutinib-treated CLL (TCRdb year 2021). What the time point label conveys for this sample: roughly 2 years on ibrutinib. Libraries came from the immunoSEQ multiplex PCR assay. Sourced from immuneACCESS, this table was stored by TCRdb with only in-frame sequences that have V and J called. A share of the clones is absent; for the studies checked, an unresolved V gene accounts for under half, and the remainder has no known explanation. This sample holds about 250,000 clones; 70% were observed only once. The ten largest clones represent 15% of the sample. This specimen consisted of PBMCs, obtained after 24 months of ibrutinib treatment. The receptors derive from a human donor with chronic lymphocytic leukemia.

The chain couples TRBV27 to TRBJ1-1, with D uncertain. Germline CDR1 reads MNHEY; CDR2 reads SMNVEV (reference sequence). This CDR3 spans 14 amino acids. The V gene lost 0 bases and the J gene lost 11 bases, with 16 bases spanning the gap. The CDR3 bases are TGTGCCAGCAGTTTATCGTGGACCACGAATATTGCTTTCTTT. Protein sequence: CASSLSWTTNIAFF.

This clone was seen a handful of times. The chain's CDR3 is CASSSAGSSGEQYF. Here the CDR3 DNA reads TGTGCCAGCAGTTCCGCGGGTAGCTCCGGCGAGCAGTACTTC. The gene calls are TRBV2 and TRBJ2-7; TRBD2 might be the D (5 bases). Germline V CDR1 and CDR2: SNHLY, FYNNEI. This CDR3 has 14 residues. Deletions cut 5 bases from V and 6 bases from J, with 17 bases between. Full variable domain (outside the CDR3, taken from reference TRBV2 and TRBJ2-7): EPEVTQTPSHQVTQMGQEVILRCVPISNHLYFYWYRQILGQKVEFLVSFYNNEISEKSEIFDDQFSVERPDGSNFTLKIRSTKLEDSAMYFCASSSAGSSGEQYFGPGTRLTVT.

V gene TRBV19 combines with J gene TRBJ2-3; TRBD1 aligns across 7 bases. The CDR3 runs 14 residues. V was pared by 3 bases and J by 5 bases, with 5 bases of the junction left unmatched. Germline V lookup: CDR1 LNHDA, CDR2 SQIVND (reference sequence). This CDR3 reads CASSMTGPRDTQYF. The CDR3 coding sequence is TGTGCCAGTAGTATGACAGGGCCGAGAGATACGCAGTATTTT.

The V and J genes are TRBV28 and TRBJ2-2; either TRBD1 or TRBD2 may fit D (5 bases each). V gave up 6 bases and J gave up 7 bases, with 12 bases separating them. CDR1 is MDHEN, CDR2 SYDVKM, per germline. The CDR3 runs 13 residues. Written as DNA, the CDR3 is TGTGCCAGCAGCTCCAGAGGGGTCGGGGAGCTGTTTTTT. Translation: CASSSRGVGELFF.

The chain uses TRBV28 and TRBJ2-7; D unresolved. V lost 7 bases and J lost 5, with 12 bases in between. This CDR3 contains 12 residues. Per the germline V gene, CDR1 is MDHEN and CDR2 is SYDVKM. Here the CDR3 DNA reads TGTGCCAGCACTAACGGTTACAACGAGCAGTACTTC. Protein product: CASTNGYNEQYF.

The genes are TRBV15 and TRBJ2-2; D is unresolved. The V gene's germline CDR1 is LNHNV and CDR2 YYDKDF (reference sequence). The CDR3 is 12 residues long. Trimming took 4 bases from V and 8 from J, leaving 8 bases between them. The chain's CDR3 is CATSIPKGELFF. The CDR3 bases are TGTGCCACCAGCATCCCTAAGGGGGAGCTGTTTTTT.

The chain combines TRBV6-5 with TRBJ2-1; maybe TRBD2 (6 bases). V was cut by 7 bases and J by 3 bases, with 13 bases left in between. This CDR3 is built from 14 residues. CDR1 is MNHEY and CDR2 is SVGAGI in the germline V gene. Here the CDR3 reads CASTRASDYNEQFF. CDR3 coding DNA: TGTGCCAGCACCCGAGCTAGCGACTACAATGAGCAGTTCTTC.

Only a few counts were recorded for this clone. The rearrangement uses TRBV27 and TRBJ2-1; 8 bases are shared with TRBD1. The germline V gene has CDR1 MNHEY and CDR2 SMNVEV (reference sequence). This CDR3 region has 15 residues. The J segment lost 4 bases and the V segment lost 5 bases, leaving 7 bases of the junction unmatched. The CDR3 reads CASSRTGPPYNEQFF. For the CDR3, the DNA is TGTGCCAGCAGTCGGACAGGGCCCCCTTACAATGAGCAGTTCTTC.

This chain links TRBV4-1 with TRBJ2-6, with D uncertain. Looked up from germline, CDR1 is MGHRA and CDR2 is YSYEKL. The CDR3 consists of 17 residues. V lost 0 bases, J lost 0 bases, and 9 bases lay in between. The CDR3 DNA reads TGCGCCAGCAGCCAAGATAGGACCAACTCTGGGGCCAACGTCCTGACTTTC. This gives the protein CASSQDRTNSGANVLTF.

The rearrangement links TRBV4-3 to TRBJ2-1; TRBD2 might be the D (6 bases). The CDR3 length is 14 residues. Germline V CDR1 and CDR2: LGHNA, YSLEER. The V end was cut by 4 bases, the J end by 9 bases, with 16 bases between. In DNA form, the CDR3 reads TGCGCCAGCAGCCCGGGGGTACTTGAGGGTGAGCAGTTCTTC. This codes for CASSPGVLEGEQFF.

The gene calls are TRBV28 and TRBJ1-2; the D is unclear. Germline CDR1 is MDHEN and CDR2 is SYDVKM. This CDR3 region has 11 residues. The V end lost 8 bases, the J end lost 14 bases, and 18 bases lay between the germline ends. In DNA, the CDR3 is TGTGCCAGCGCAAGCACTACCTGGGAAACCTTC. Protein: CASASTTWETF.

The chain joins TRBV27 to TRBJ1-2; D is uncertain. CDR1 and CDR2 from the germline V gene are MNHEY and SMNVEV (reference sequence). This CDR3 region has 13 residues. V was cut by 1 base and J by 1 base, with 4 bases left in between. CDR3 DNA sequence: TGTGCCAGCAGTTTATTCGGTAACTATGGCTACACCTTC. Protein product: CASSLFGNYGYTF.

J is TRBJ2-7 and V is TRBV5-4, with 11 bases fitting TRBD1. Germline CDR1 and CDR2: SGHNT and YYREEE (reference sequence). V dropped 4 bases and J dropped 6; count of bases not matched to a gene: 9. The CDR3 totals 15 residues. DNA of the CDR3: TGTGCCAGCAGCCGCGAGTGGACAGGGGGCTCCGAGCAGTACTTC. As protein: CASSREWTGGSEQYF.

This chain joins TRBV7-3 and TRBJ1-2; a weak D match, TRBD1 (5 bases). In germline, CDR1 is SGHTA, CDR2 FQGTGA. The CDR3 is 15 amino acids. Trimming cost V 0 bases and J 2 bases, with 10 bases left between them. The DNA of the CDR3 is TGTGCCAGCAGCTTAACGGGTGGGGCAAACTATGGCTACACCTTC. Its translation: CASSLTGGANYGYTF.

This clone turned up a few times. The CDR3 is CASSVGLAGPGVYNEQFF. The CDR3, as DNA: TGTGCCAGCAGCGTCGGACTAGCGGGACCGGGGGTATACAATGAGCAGTTCTTC. This chain joins TRBV9 and TRBJ2-1; 12 nucleotides line up with TRBD2. CDR1 is SGDLS, CDR2 YYNGEE, per germline. J lost 4 bases, V lost 2 bases, and 10 bases had no gene match. The CDR3 is 18 residues long.

This chain links TRBV6-6 with TRBJ2-1, with no clear D. Germline-derived CDR1 and CDR2 are MNHNY and SVGAGI (reference sequence). Trimming cost V 5 bases and J 9 bases, with 17 bases left between them. This CDR3 spans 14 amino acids. Here the CDR3 DNA reads TGTGCCAGCAGTCCCTCGTCCAGCGTGAGTGAGCAGTTCTTC. Translating gives CASSPSSSVSEQFF.

This chain links TRBV7-9 with TRBJ2-7, with D perhaps TRBD1 (6 bases). The CDR3 totals 14 residues. V was cut by 5 bases and J by 4 bases, with 15 bases left in between. Per the germline V gene, CDR1 is SEHNR and CDR2 is FQNEAQ (reference sequence). The CDR3 spells CASSTTGSLYEQYF. The DNA for the CDR3 is TGTGCCAGCAGCACCACAGGGTCTCTGTACGAGCAGTACTTC.

In its sample, this clone was seen once. The chain couples TRBV5-1 to TRBJ1-1, with 9 bases matching TRBD1. Germline loops: CDR1 SGHRS, CDR2 YFSETQ. CDR3 size: 18 residues. V lost 3 bases to trimming and J lost 2 bases; unmatched junction nucleotides: 14. DNA for the CDR3: TGCGCCAGCAGCTATCCCGGGACAGGGTTTAATCTAAACACTGAAGCTTTCTTT. It specifies CASSYPGTGFNLNTEAFF.

V usage is TRBV6-6 and J usage is TRBJ1-5, with D maybe TRBD1 (6 bases). Germline V gene lookup returns CDR1 MNHNY and CDR2 SVGAGI (reference sequence). This CDR3 has 14 amino acids. V shed 5 bases and J shed 6 bases, with 14 bases lying between them. CDR3 residues: CASSQQGAVQPQHF. CDR3 coding DNA: TGTGCCAGCAGTCAACAGGGTGCGGTTCAGCCCCAGCATTTT.

V usage is TRBV4-2 and J usage is TRBJ2-7; 13 bases map to TRBD2. CDR3 length: 15 residues. V trimming: 0 bases; J trimming: 5 bases; junction bases outside the gene matches: 1. Germline assignment: CDR1 LGHNA and CDR2 YNFKEQ. CDR3 sequence reads: CASSQEGLAGDEQYF. The DNA of the CDR3 is TGTGCCAGCAGCCAAGAAGGACTAGCGGGAGACGAGCAGTACTTC.